This T cell receptor beta chain is from a study of CD8+CD57+ T cells in acquired aplastic anemia. Study results and caveats: A significant difference in CD8+ Simpson's diversity between patients and controls was not found.

Per germline, CDR1 LNHDA and CDR2 SQIVND (reference sequence). V dropped 6 bases and J dropped 3 bases, with 12 bases sitting between them. The CDR3 is 14 amino acids. It was genomic DNA that served as the template for profiling TCR beta VDJ and CDR3. TCRdb reanalysed the reads using MiXCR and keeps one entry per CDR3 protein. The repertoire includes fewer than 150,000 distinct CDR3 sequences, 48% of them detected once, and 2.5% sits in the top ten. Points on this clonotype: What it binds is not known.

This chain links TRBV19 with TRBJ1-3, with a possible D match to TRBD1 (5 bases). The TCR comes from a human donor in good health, serving as a control. Sequencing was performed on sorted CD4+, CD8+, or CD8+CD57+ T cells (not recorded which) from PBMCs. Here the CDR3 reads CASSGTAIGNTIYF. The CDR3 DNA is TGTGCCAGTAGCGGGACGGCGATTGGAAACACCATATATTTT.